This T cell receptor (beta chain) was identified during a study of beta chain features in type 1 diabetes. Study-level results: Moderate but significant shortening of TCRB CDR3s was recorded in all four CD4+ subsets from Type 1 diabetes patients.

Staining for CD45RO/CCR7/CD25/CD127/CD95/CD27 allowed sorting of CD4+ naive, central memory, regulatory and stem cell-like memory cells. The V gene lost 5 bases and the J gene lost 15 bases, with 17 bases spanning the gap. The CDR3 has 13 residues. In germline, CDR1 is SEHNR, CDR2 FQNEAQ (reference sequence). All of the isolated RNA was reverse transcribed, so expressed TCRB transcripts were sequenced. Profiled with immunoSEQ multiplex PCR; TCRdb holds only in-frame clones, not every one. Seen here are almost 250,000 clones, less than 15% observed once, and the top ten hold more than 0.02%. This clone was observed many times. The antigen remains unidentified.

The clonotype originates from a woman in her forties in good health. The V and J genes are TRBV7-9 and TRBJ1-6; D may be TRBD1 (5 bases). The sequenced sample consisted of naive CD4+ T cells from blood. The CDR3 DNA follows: TGTGCCAGCAGCCGTCCGCAGGGCCCAGTCCTCCACTTT. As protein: CASSRPQGPVLHF.